This record concerns one TCR beta chain sequence. Original processing notes: It was from reference gene primer amplification that nucleated cell counts were estimated. Generated by immunoSEQ multiplex PCR, the TCRdb table keeps only in-frame clones and is missing some. V and J calls and clone size are those listed in that table; D and trimming were worked out from the DNA. Of 95,000 to 150,000 clones listed, 70% to 75% are singletons. This record comes from a study of blood T cell repertoires in COVID-19. Looking at the study overall: Samples of COVID-19 (acute and convalescent) were obtained from the United States, Italy and Spain. Nucleic acid was either cDNA or gDNA, and it came from T cells, B-cell-depleted T cells, or PBMCs.

This CDR3 region has 16 residues. The V segment lost 5 bases and the J segment 0 bases; nucleotides outside the gene matches: 7. Germline assignment: CDR1 MNHEY and CDR2 SMNVEV (reference sequence). This chain joins TRBV27 and TRBJ1-1, with 9 bases identical to TRBD1. The receptor comes from a man in his sixties with acute or convalescent COVID-19. Specimen: peripheral blood. CDR3 DNA sequence: TGTGCCAGCAGTCTCGACAGGGGGAGCATGAACACTGAAGCTTTCTTT. Its protein product is CASSLDRGSMNTEAFF.